The 8 T cell receptor beta chains given below trace back to one sample, sequenced in a study of blood T cell repertoires in COVID-19. Clones were read by immunoSEQ multiplex PCR, and TCRdb kept only the in-frame ones, dropping some. This table holds about 69,000 clones, around 85% found once. Material: peripheral blood. The receptor source for this set is a man between 40 and 49 years old with COVID-19, enrolled during active disease.

The V and J genes are TRBV28 and TRBJ1-3; 11 nucleotides line up with TRBD1. Per the germline V gene, CDR1 is MDHEN and CDR2 is SYDVKM. The CDR3 runs to 20 residues. V was clipped by 3 bases and J by 4 bases; unmatched bases: 17. The CDR3 sequence is CASSFTPGQGAFDRGNTIYF. CDR3 DNA: TGTGCCAGCAGTTTCACCCCCGGACAGGGGGCGTTTGATCGAGGAAACACCATATATTTT.

The V gene is TRBV7-9, the J gene TRBJ1-1; 11 nucleotides align to TRBD1. J was trimmed by 7 bases and V by 4 bases; bases with no gene match: 14. The CDR3 sequence is 17 residues long. Per germline, CDR1 SEHNR and CDR2 FQNEAQ (reference sequence). The CDR3 coding sequence is TGTGCCAGCAGCTCCCGGGACAGGGGGTGGGGAAAGGGTGAAGCTTTCTTT. As protein: CASSSRDRGWGKGEAFF.

The rearrangement joins TRBV6-5 to TRBJ1-2; maybe TRBD1 (5 bases). This CDR3 has 13 residues. CDR1 and CDR2 (germline): MNHEY, SVGAGI. The ends were cut back, 2 bases at V and 6 bases at J, with 10 bases in the middle. The CDR3, as DNA: TGTGCCAGCAGTTACCAGGGTACCCATGGCTACACCTTC. It yields the protein CASSYQGTHGYTF.

The chain carries TRBV11-3 and TRBJ2-2, with D perhaps TRBD2 (6 bases). V was trimmed by 5 bases and J by 4 bases, leaving 14 bases between them. Germline V gene sequence: CDR1 SGHNT, CDR2 YENEEA. The length of the CDR3 is 15 residues. This CDR3 is CASSLGAGSTGELFF. The DNA for the CDR3 is TGTGCCAGCAGCCTCGGGGCGGGGAGCACCGGGGAGCTGTTTTTT.

The sample holds a few counts of this clone. This chain uses TRBV27 with TRBJ1-1; D may be TRBD1 (6 bases). V gave up 3 bases and J gave up 1 base, with 9 bases separating them. The germline V gene has CDR1 MNHEY and CDR2 SMNVEV (reference sequence). There are 14 residues in the CDR3. The CDR3, as DNA: TGTGCCAGCAGTTTTGGGGGCCCGAACACTGAAGCTTTCTTT. Translating gives CASSFGGPNTEAFF.

The chain has TRBV18 and TRBJ2-3, with D possibly TRBD2 on 5 matching bases. Trimming removed 4 bases at V and 3 bases at J, with 11 bases between. Germline loops: CDR1 KGHSH, CDR2 LQKENI. The CDR3 contains 14 residues. Here the CDR3 reads CASSRREGTDTQYF. The CDR3 coding sequence is TGTGCCAGCTCACGACGGGAAGGAACAGATACGCAGTATTTT.

J is TRBJ1-1 and V is TRBV7-9; a weak D match, TRBD1 (6 bases). Germline CDR1 and CDR2: SEHNR and FQNEAQ (reference sequence). CDR3 length equals 15 residues. V was trimmed by 1 base and J by 5 bases, leaving 14 bases between them. The CDR3 region has the DNA TGTGCCAGCAGCTTAGACGGCAGAAGGGGGACTGAAGCTTTCTTT. It yields the protein CASSLDGRRGTEAFF.

This chain uses TRBV27 with TRBJ2-1; perhaps TRBD2 as D (6 bases). The V and J ends lost 8 bases and 3 bases respectively, with 17 bases between them. In germline, CDR1 is MNHEY, CDR2 SMNVEV (reference sequence). The CDR3 loop spans 15 amino acids. The CDR3 loop is CASSLKWGDYNEQFF. DNA of the CDR3: TGTGCCAGCTCCTTAAAGTGGGGGGACTACAATGAGCAGTTCTTC.